These 31 T cell receptor beta chains came from one sample sequenced in a study of metastatic and nonmetastatic thyroid tumors. TCRdb re-clonotyped the PCR reads via MiXCR. The sample yields roughly 14,000 clones, 32% seen once. Patients were all untreated before their thyroid surgery. Input material: tumor tissue. The source of these receptors is a female donor with papillary thyroid cancer or a benign thyroid nodule (not recorded which). Some clones in this sample may be carry-over from other donors' samples.

This clone is medium-sized. V usage is TRBV7-8 and J usage is TRBJ2-3; TRBD2 might be the D (5 bases). Trimming took 1 base from V and 2 from J, leaving 10 bases between them. The CDR3 runs 15 residues. Germline assignment: CDR1 SGHVS and CDR2 FQNEAQ. CDR3 amino acids: CASSLVFGVTDTQYF. The DNA for the CDR3 is TGTGCCAGCAGCTTAGTATTCGGGGTCACAGATACGCAGTATTTT.

In this sample, this clone is medium-sized. The CDR3 is CASSQEDRSYGYTF. The CDR3 DNA reads TGCGCCAGCAGCCAAGAAGACAGGAGCTATGGCTACACCTTC. The rearrangement uses TRBV4-1 and TRBJ1-2; maybe TRBD1 (6 bases). CDR1 and CDR2 from the germline V gene are MGHRA and YSYEKL. V was cut by 0 bases and J by 4 bases, with 9 bases left in between. This CDR3 is built from 14 residues.

V gene TRBV9 combines with J gene TRBJ1-6; D gene unclear. Trimming took 4 bases from V and 0 from J, leaving 11 bases between them. Germline assignment: CDR1 SGDLS and CDR2 YYNGEE. The CDR3 has 16 amino acids. The CDR3 protein is CASSLGWSSYNSPLHF. CDR3 DNA: TGTGCCAGCAGCCTAGGATGGAGCTCCTATAATTCACCCCTCCACTTT.

This clone has more than one count but fewer than ten. The V gene is TRBV27, the J gene TRBJ2-1, with 12 bases that match TRBD2. This CDR3 comprises 15 residues. Germline values: CDR1 MNHEY, CDR2 SMNVEV (reference sequence). V lost 4 bases to trimming and J lost 12 bases; unmatched junction nucleotides: 10. Here the CDR3 reads CASSSTATGLAGQFF. The DNA for the CDR3 is TGTGCCAGCAGTTCAACGGCTACGGGACTAGCGGGGCAGTTCTTC.

The table lists this clone with many counts. The chain joins TRBV7-9 to TRBJ1-1, with TRBD1 matching 9 bases. V trimming: 4 bases; J trimming: 5 bases; junction bases outside the gene matches: 5. This CDR3 spans 14 amino acids. Germline CDR1 and CDR2: SEHNR and FQNEAQ (reference sequence). In DNA, the CDR3 is TGTGCCAGCAGCTCCCGGGACAGGGCAACTGAAGCTTTCTTT. Its protein is CASSSRDRATEAFF. The entire variable domain, with the rest obtained from reference TRBV7-9 and TRBJ1-1, is as follows: DTGVSQNPRHKITKRGQNVTFRCDPISEHNRLYWYRQTLGQGPEFLTYFQNEAQLEKSRLLSDRFSAERPKGSFSTLEIQRTEQGDSAMYLCASSSRDRATEAFFGQGTRLTVV.

Notes on this clone: The junction differs from germline at one of its ends, possibly a read error. This sample includes further DNA sequences coding for the same CDR3. The chain carries TRBV20-1 and TRBJ2-2; D might be TRBD2 (5 bases). The CDR3 totals 14 residues. Germline loops: CDR1 DFQATT, CDR2 SNEGSKA (reference sequence). CDR3 DNA sequence: TGTAGTGCTAGTGAGGGAACGGGCACCGGCGAGCTGTTTTTT. This encodes CSASEGTGTGELFF.

This clone was recorded many times. The chain has TRBV28 and TRBJ1-5; D is perhaps TRBD1 (6 bases). CDR3 length: 15 residues. V lost 7 bases and J 3 bases, leaving 16 bases between the germline ends. Germline assignment: CDR1 MDHEN and CDR2 SYDVKM. CDR3 sequence reads: CASKGSDSLNQPQHF. The CDR3 DNA sequence: TGTGCCAGCAAAGGGTCGGACAGCCTCAATCAGCCCCAGCATTTT.

CDR3 sequence (DNA): TGCAGTGCTAGAGGTGGGACAGGGAACCCTGAGAGGATCACAGATACGCAGTATTTT. Residues: CSARGGTGNPERITDTQYF. The chain couples TRBV20-1 to TRBJ2-3; TRBD1 agrees at 9 bases. Germline V gives CDR1 DFQATT, CDR2 SNEGSKA (reference sequence). V was pared by 1 base and J by 2 bases, with 16 bases of the junction left unmatched. The CDR3 is 19 amino acids.

The sample holds one count of this clone. This sequence joins TRBV20-1 and TRBJ2-7; 8 nucleotides match TRBD2. Germline V gene lookup returns CDR1 DFQATT and CDR2 SNEGSKA (reference sequence). After removal of 3 bases from V and 6 bases from J, the junction contained 19 bases not matched to a gene. The CDR3 extends over 17 amino acids. The CDR3: CSASGGEAGGLGGEQYF. The CDR3 DNA is TGCAGTGCTAGTGGAGGCGAGGCGGGGGGCCTGGGCGGCGAGCAGTACTTC.

As concerns this clone: Just one base apart from a much larger clone, this may be a read error. Other DNA variants within this sample encode the same CDR3. The chain is built from TRBV11-1 and TRBJ1-1; D is possibly TRBD1 (6 bases). Looked up from germline, CDR1 is SGHAT and CDR2 is FQDESV (reference sequence). The germline V and J ends were trimmed by 1 base and 3 bases, with 15 bases remaining between them. This CDR3 is 16 amino acids long. In DNA, the CDR3 is TGTGCCAGCAGCTTAGGACAGACAGGCGGGGACACTGAAGCTTTCTTT. It specifies CASSLGQTGGDTEAFF.

A single count supports this clone. This chain joins TRBV20-1 and TRBJ2-3, with unresolved D. Deletions cut 6 bases from V and 8 bases from J, with 15 bases between. CDR1 is DFQATT, CDR2 SNEGSKA, per germline (reference sequence). The CDR3 runs 12 residues. The CDR3 sequence: CSAPKESTTQYF. CDR3 nucleotide sequence: TGCAGTGCGCCTAAAGAGAGTACTACGCAGTATTTT.

This sequence joins TRBV5-1 and TRBJ2-1; 11 nucleotides line up with TRBD2. With V trimmed by 0 bases and J by 4 bases, 6 bases remained unmatched. The CDR3 is 17 residues long. The germline gives CDR1 SGHRS, CDR2 YFSETQ. CDR3 nucleotide sequence: TGCGCCAGCAGCTTGGCGGTAGCGGGAGGGCCGTACAATGAGCAGTTCTTC. Its translation: CASSLAVAGGPYNEQFF.

This clone was counted ten times or more. The CDR3 sequence is CASSQVARAGNTIYF. Written as DNA, the CDR3 is TGTGCCAGCAGCCAAGTAGCCAGGGCTGGAAACACCATATATTTT. The chain joins TRBV3-1 to TRBJ1-3; D possibly corresponds to TRBD1 (5 bases). Looked up from germline, CDR1 is LGHDT and CDR2 is YNNKEL (reference sequence). V was cut by 1 base and J by 2 bases, with 9 bases left in between. The CDR3 is made up of 15 amino acids. Supplemented by reference TRBV3-1 and TRBJ1-3, the full variable domain reads DTAVSQTPKYLVTQMGNDKSIKCEQNLGHDTMYWYKQDSKKFLKIMFSYNNKELIINETVPNRFSPKSPDKAHLNLHINSLELGDSAVYFCASSQVARAGNTIYFGEGSWLTVV.

Notes on this clone: The junction departs from the called germline gene at one end, perhaps through a read error. The chain couples TRBV20-1 to TRBJ2-3; 9 bases map to TRBD2. CDR3 length equals 15 residues. Germline CDR1 reads DFQATT; CDR2 reads SNEGSKA (reference sequence). For the CDR3, the DNA is TGCAGTGCCATAGGGGCTAGCGGGATTCTAGATACGCAGTACTTT. It is translated as CSAIGASGILDTQYF.

The V call is TRBV11-2, the J call TRBJ2-7, with 12 bases matching TRBD2. The CDR3 is made up of 15 amino acids. From germline, CDR1 is SGHAT and CDR2 FQNNGV. V lost 5 bases to trimming and J lost 4 bases; unmatched junction nucleotides: 6. DNA of the CDR3: TGTGCCAGCAGCCGTCTAGCGGGAGGGCCTTACGAGCAGTACTTC. Its translation is CASSRLAGGPYEQYF.

The rearrangement uses TRBV20-1 and TRBJ2-1; D could derive from TRBD1 or TRBD2 (5 bases each). Germline values: CDR1 DFQATT, CDR2 SNEGSKA (reference sequence). Trimming pared 3 bases from V and 6 bases from J, leaving 18 bases between. CDR3 length: 15 amino acids. The CDR3 sequence is CSASGAWGPFNEQFF. The CDR3 DNA reads TGCAGTGCTAGCGGGGCCTGGGGTCCTTTCAATGAGCAGTTCTTC.

This clone was observed a handful of times. The chain is built from TRBV6-1 and TRBJ2-3, with a tentative D call TRBD2 (5 bases). This CDR3 is built from 17 residues. Germline V gene data show CDR1 as MNHNS and CDR2 as SASEGT. Trimming removed 3 bases from V and 3 bases from J, with 19 bases in between. CDR3 sequence reads: CASSDGSYWGDTDTQYF. In DNA form, the CDR3 reads TGTGCCAGCAGTGATGGGTCGTATTGGGGAGATACAGATACGCAGTATTTT.

This clone was seen only once. The CDR3 spells CASSLGNTGALYGYTF. As DNA, the CDR3 is TGTGCCAGCAGCTTAGGCAATACAGGGGCCCTCTATGGCTACACCTTC. The chain recombines TRBV11-2 with TRBJ1-2; 7 bases are shared with TRBD1. CDR1 is SGHAT and CDR2 is FQNNGV in the germline V gene. V trimming: 1 base; J trimming: 4 bases; junction bases outside the gene matches: 9. CDR3 length: 16 amino acids.

This clone was observed many times. The CDR3 protein is CASSIETSSYNEQFF. CDR3 nucleotide sequence: TGTGCCAGTAGTATAGAGACTAGCAGCTACAATGAGCAGTTCTTC. The V gene is TRBV19, the J gene TRBJ2-1, with 7 bases fitting TRBD2. There are 15 residues in the CDR3. V gave up 0 bases and J gave up 3 bases; unmatched junction bases: 2. Germline V gene data show CDR1 as LNHDA and CDR2 as SQIVND (reference sequence).

This sequence joins TRBV11-2 and TRBJ2-7; D unresolved. Per germline, CDR1 SGHAT and CDR2 FQNNGV. This CDR3 is 17 amino acids long. V was cut by 3 bases and J by 7 bases, with 25 bases left in between. The CDR3 here is CASSFVRPSGWALEQYF. As DNA, the CDR3 is TGTGCCAGCAGCTTTGTAAGGCCATCTGGTTGGGCGCTTGAGCAGTACTTC.

This clone is classed as medium-sized (0.01 to 0.1%). V and J are TRBV28 and TRBJ1-2; TRBD1 matches 7 bases. The CDR3 totals 14 residues. Trimming at V came to 4 bases and at J to 4 bases, leaving 6 bases not matched to a gene. Germline CDR1 and CDR2: MDHEN and SYDVKM. CDR3: CASSSPGTVYGYTF. The DNA of the CDR3 is TGTGCCAGCAGTTCTCCCGGGACAGTCTATGGCTACACCTTC.

This clone appeared many times. The chain carries TRBV3-1 and TRBJ1-3; tentative D call: TRBD1 (5 bases). Germline CDR1 LGHDT, CDR2 YNNKEL (reference sequence). The CDR3 loop spans 15 amino acids. The V and J ends lost 1 base and 4 bases respectively, with 11 bases between them. CDR3 sequence: CASSQAGGWGNTIYF. As DNA, the CDR3 is TGTGCCAGCAGCCAAGCTGGGGGTTGGGGAAACACCATATATTTT. The whole variable domain, filled in from reference TRBV3-1 and TRBJ1-3, reads DTAVSQTPKYLVTQMGNDKSIKCEQNLGHDTMYWYKQDSKKFLKIMFSYNNKELIINETVPNRFSPKSPDKAHLNLHINSLELGDSAVYFCASSQAGGWGNTIYFGEGSWLTVV.

For this clone: An end of the junction does not agree with germline; a read error may underlie this. The rearrangement links TRBV20-1 to TRBJ1-4, with D unclear. CDR3 length: 12 amino acids. Germline V lookup: CDR1 DFQATT, CDR2 SNEGSKA (reference sequence). The CDR3 protein is CSSSPQVEKLLF. The CDR3 DNA follows: TGCAGTTCTAGTCCCCAGGTTGAAAAACTGCTTTTT.

This clone was observed many times. The chain couples TRBV20-1 to TRBJ2-5; no firm D call. The CDR3 is made up of 13 amino acids. V dropped 0 bases and J dropped 4 bases, with 9 bases sitting between them. CDR1 DFQATT and CDR2 SNEGSKA come from the germline V gene (reference sequence). CDR3 in amino acids: CSARDPMGETQYF. The CDR3 DNA sequence: TGCAGTGCTAGAGATCCTATGGGAGAGACCCAGTACTTC.

The chain is built from TRBV20-1 and TRBJ2-3, with 8 positions matching TRBD2. The CDR3 contains 14 residues. Germline trimming cut 6 bases from V and 0 bases from J; bases unmatched to any gene: 5. Germline V CDR1 and CDR2: DFQATT, SNEGSKA (reference sequence). As DNA, the CDR3 is TGCAGTGCCGAGACTAGCGTGAGCACAGATACGCAGTATTTT. Amino acid sequence: CSAETSVSTDTQYF.

This chain joins TRBV5-6 and TRBJ2-1; no definite D call. V shed 3 bases and J shed 9 bases, with 10 bases lying between them. The V gene's germline CDR1 is SGHDT and CDR2 YYEEEE. The CDR3 spans 12 residues. In nucleotides, the CDR3 is TGTGCCAGCAGCTGGGGTTTTAGTGAGCAGTTCTTC. This encodes CASSWGFSEQFF.

Sample share makes this clone medium-sized (0.01 to 0.1%). The gene calls are TRBV7-8 and TRBJ2-1; no clear D gene. Germline CDR1 SGHVS, CDR2 FQNEAQ. This CDR3 spans 13 amino acids. Trimming left V 5 bases short and J 2 bases short, with 7 bases between. DNA for the CDR3: TGTGCCAGCAGCGTAGGGACCTACAATGAGCAGTTCTTC. The encoded protein is CASSVGTYNEQFF.

J is TRBJ1-5 and V is TRBV6-1; D gene ambiguous. Germline-derived CDR1 and CDR2 are MNHNS and SASEGT. Trimming pared 1 base from V and 8 bases from J, leaving 18 bases between. The CDR3 covers 16 residues. The CDR3 spells CASSEDPEGAKEPQHF. The CDR3 DNA sequence: TGTGCCAGCAGTGAAGACCCCGAGGGTGCGAAGGAGCCCCAGCATTTT.

This clone showed up many times. This chain connects TRBV3-1 to TRBJ1-4, with TRBD1 matching over 7 bases. The CDR3 consists of 15 residues. The germline CDR1 and CDR2 sequences are LGHDT and YNNKEL (reference sequence). With 3 bases clipped from V and 10 bases from J, the junction kept 11 bases outside the gene matches. CDR3 protein: CASSHTGTAPGKLFF. The CDR3 nucleotides are TGTGCCAGCAGCCACACCGGGACAGCCCCTGGAAAACTGTTTTTT.

V and J are TRBV19 and TRBJ2-7; the D gene is possibly TRBD1 (6 bases). The CDR3 length is 15 residues. Germline-derived CDR1 and CDR2 are LNHDA and SQIVND (reference sequence). Trimming shortened V by 5 bases and J by 0 bases, and 14 bases separated the two germline ends. CDR3 nucleotide sequence: TGTGCCAGTAGTCGCGACAGGATGAGCTCCTACGAGCAGTACTTC. The encoded protein is CASSRDRMSSYEQYF.

This chain joins TRBV11-2 and TRBJ2-3; 9 nucleotides align to TRBD2. CDR3 size: 15 residues. The junction had 3 bases not matched to a gene; V was cut back by 1 base and J by 4 bases. Germline V gene sequence: CDR1 SGHAT, CDR2 FQNNGV. In DNA form, the CDR3 reads TGTGCCAGCAGCTTAGTGGCGGGAGGGCCAGATACGCAGTATTTT. Amino acids: CASSLVAGGPDTQYF.